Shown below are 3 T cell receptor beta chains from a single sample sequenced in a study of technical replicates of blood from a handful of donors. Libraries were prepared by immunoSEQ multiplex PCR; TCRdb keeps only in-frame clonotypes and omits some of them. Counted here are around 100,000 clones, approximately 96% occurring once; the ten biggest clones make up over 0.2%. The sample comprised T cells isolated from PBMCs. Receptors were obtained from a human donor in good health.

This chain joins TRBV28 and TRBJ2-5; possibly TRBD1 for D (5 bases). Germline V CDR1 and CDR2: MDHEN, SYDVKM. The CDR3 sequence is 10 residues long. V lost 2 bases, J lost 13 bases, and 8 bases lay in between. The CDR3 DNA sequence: TGTGCCAGCAGTTTACAGGGTTGGTACTTC. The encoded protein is CASSLQGWYF.

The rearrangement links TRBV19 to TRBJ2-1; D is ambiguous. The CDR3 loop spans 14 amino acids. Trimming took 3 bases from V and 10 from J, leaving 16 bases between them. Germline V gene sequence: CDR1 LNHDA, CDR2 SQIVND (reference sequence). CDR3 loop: CASSIQGRLSEQFF. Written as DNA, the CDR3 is TGTGCCAGTAGTATTCAAGGAAGACTCTCAGAGCAGTTCTTC.

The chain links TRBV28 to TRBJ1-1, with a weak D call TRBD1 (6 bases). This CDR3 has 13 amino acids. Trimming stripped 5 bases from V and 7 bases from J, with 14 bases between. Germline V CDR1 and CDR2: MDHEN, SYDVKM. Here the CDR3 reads CASSQTGTSEAFF. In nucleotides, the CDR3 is TGTGCCAGCAGTCAAACCGGGACAAGTGAAGCTTTCTTT.